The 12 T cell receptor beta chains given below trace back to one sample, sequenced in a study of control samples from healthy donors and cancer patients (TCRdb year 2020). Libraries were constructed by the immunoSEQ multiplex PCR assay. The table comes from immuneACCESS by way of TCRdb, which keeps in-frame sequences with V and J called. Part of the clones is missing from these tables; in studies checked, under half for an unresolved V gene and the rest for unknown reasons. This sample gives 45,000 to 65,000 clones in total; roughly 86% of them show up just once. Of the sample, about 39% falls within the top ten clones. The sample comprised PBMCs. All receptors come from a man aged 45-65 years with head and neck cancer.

The CDR3 here is CAIRGSGELFF. The CDR3 DNA sequence: TGTGCCATCAGGGGGTCCGGGGAGCTGTTTTTT. The J gene is TRBJ2-2, the V gene TRBV10-3; no clear D. Germline V lookup: CDR1 ENHRY, CDR2 SYGVKD. Deletions cut 6 bases from V and 6 bases from J, with 5 bases between. The CDR3 sequence is 11 residues long.

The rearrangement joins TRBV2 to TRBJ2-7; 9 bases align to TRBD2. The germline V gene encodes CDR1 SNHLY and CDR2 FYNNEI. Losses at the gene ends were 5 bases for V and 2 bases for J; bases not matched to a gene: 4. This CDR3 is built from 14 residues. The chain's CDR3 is CASSLAGVPYEQYF. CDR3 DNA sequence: TGTGCCAGCAGTTTAGCGGGGGTCCCCTACGAGCAGTACTTC.

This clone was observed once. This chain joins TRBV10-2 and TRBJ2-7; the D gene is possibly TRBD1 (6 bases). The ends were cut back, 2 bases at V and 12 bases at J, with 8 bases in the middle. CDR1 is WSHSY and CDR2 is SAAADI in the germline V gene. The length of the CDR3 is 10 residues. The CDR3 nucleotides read TGCGCCAGCAGTGAGGACAGGTTGTACTTC. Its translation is CASSEDRLYF.

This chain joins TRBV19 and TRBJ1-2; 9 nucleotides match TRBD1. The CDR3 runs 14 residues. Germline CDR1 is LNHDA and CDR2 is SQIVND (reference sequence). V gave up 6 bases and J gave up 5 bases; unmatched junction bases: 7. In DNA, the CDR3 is TGTGCCAGTAGCGAGACAGGGGGGCCATATGGCTACACCTTC. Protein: CASSETGGPYGYTF.

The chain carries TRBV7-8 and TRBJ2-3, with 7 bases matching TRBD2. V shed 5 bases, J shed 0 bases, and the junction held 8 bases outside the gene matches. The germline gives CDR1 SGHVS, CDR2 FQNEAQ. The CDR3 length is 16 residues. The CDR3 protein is CASSPFGGTSTDTQYF. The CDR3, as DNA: TGTGCCAGCAGCCCGTTCGGGGGGACTAGCACAGATACGCAGTATTTT.

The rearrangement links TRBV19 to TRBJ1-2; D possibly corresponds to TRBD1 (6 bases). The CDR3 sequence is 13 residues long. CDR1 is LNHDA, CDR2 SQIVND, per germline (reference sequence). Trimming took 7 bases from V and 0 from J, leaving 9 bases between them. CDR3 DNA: TGTGCCAGTAAAAGGGACACTAACTATGGCTACACCTTC. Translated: CASKRDTNYGYTF.

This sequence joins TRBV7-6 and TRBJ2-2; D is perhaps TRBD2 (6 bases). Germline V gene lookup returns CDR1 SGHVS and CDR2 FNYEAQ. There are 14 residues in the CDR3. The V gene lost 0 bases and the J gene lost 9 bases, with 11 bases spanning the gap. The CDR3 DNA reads TGTGCCAGCAGCTTAGCGGCGGGGCGTTGGGAGCTGTTTTTT. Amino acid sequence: CASSLAAGRWELFF.

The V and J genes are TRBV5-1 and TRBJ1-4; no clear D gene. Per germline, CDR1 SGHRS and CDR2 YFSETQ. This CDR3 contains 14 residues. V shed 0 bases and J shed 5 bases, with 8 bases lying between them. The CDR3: CASSLGGSNEKLFF. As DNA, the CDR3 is TGCGCCAGCAGCTTGGGAGGTAGCAATGAAAAACTGTTTTTT.

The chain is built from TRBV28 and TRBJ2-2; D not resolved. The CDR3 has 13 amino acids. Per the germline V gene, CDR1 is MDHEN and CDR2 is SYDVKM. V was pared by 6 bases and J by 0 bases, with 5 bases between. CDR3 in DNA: TGTGCCAGCAGGGCTACGAACACCGGGGAGCTGTTTTTT. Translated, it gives CASRATNTGELFF.

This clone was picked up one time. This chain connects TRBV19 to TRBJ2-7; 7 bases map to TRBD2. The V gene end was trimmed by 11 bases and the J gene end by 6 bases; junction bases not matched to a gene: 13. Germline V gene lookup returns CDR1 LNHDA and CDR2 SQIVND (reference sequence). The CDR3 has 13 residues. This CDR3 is CAGRSGGLFEQYF. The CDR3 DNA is TGTGCCGGTCGTTCGGGGGGATTATTCGAGCAGTACTTC.

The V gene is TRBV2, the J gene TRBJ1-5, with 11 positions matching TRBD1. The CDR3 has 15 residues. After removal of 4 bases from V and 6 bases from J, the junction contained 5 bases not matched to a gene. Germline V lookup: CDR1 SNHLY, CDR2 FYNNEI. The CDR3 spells CASSGDRGKGQPQHF. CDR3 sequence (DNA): TGTGCCAGCAGTGGGGACAGGGGGAAAGGTCAGCCCCAGCATTTT.

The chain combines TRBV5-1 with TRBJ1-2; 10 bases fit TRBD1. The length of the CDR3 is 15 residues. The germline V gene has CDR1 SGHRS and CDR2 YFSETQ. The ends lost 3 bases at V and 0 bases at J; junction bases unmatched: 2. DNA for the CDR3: TGCGCCAGCAGCTACGGACAGGGGGCTAACTATGGCTACACCTTC. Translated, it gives CASSYGQGANYGYTF. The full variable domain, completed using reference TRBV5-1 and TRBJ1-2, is KAGVTQTPRYLIKTRGQQVTLSCSPISGHRSVSWYQQTPGQGLQFLFEYFSETQRNKGNFPGRFSGRQFSNSRSEMNVSTLELGDSALYLCASSYGQGANYGYTFGSGTRLTVV.